This is a list of T cell receptor beta chains from one sample in a study of blood T cells in healthy people across ages. MiXCR, applied by TCRdb to the 5' RACE reads, yields one record per CDR3 protein. The data show fewer than 900,000 distinct CDR3 sequences, with approximately 43% seen just once and around a fifth held by the top ten. Sequencing input: blood. All receptors derive from a woman in her sixties in good health. Both conserved end residues are part of each CDR3. D genes are given only for firm matches. The listing skips clone size in some rows; elsewhere it reads once, few, many or a size class.

d_gene,j_gene,v_gene,abundance,CDR3nt,CDR3aa
TRBD2,TRBJ2-1,TRBV5-5,.,TGTGCCAGCAGCTTGGCGAATCTGGGACTAGCGGCTTACAATGAGCAGTTCTTC,CASSLANLGLAAYNEQFF
TRBD2,TRBJ2-7,TRBV6-2/TRBV6-3,.,TGTGCCAGCAGTTACCCCACCGGGACTAGCGGCCCACGCGCCCCCTACGAGCAGTACTTC,CASSYPTGTSGPRAPYEQYF
.,TRBJ2-1,TRBV7-3,.,TGTGCCAGCAGCCTCTCCGAGACTCGGAGCTCCTACAATGAGCAGTTCTTC,CASSLSETRSSYNEQFF
.,TRBJ1-1,TRBV10-3,.,TGTGCCATCAGTCCTAGGACGGAGCAAGCTTTCTTT,CAISPRTEQAFF
TRBD1,TRBJ2-3,TRBV7-8,few,TGTGCCAGCAGCTCCTGGGGACAGGCTAGCACAGATACGCAGTATTTT,CASSSWGQASTDTQYF
.,TRBJ2-5,TRBV6-5,many,TGTGCCAGCAGTGGCCTGAAGGGTGAGACCCAGTACTTC,CASSGLKGETQYF
TRBD1,TRBJ1-2,TRBV27,.,TGTGCCAGCAGTTCGTACTCGACAGGGGGCTATGGCTACACCTTC,CASSSYSTGGYGYTF
.,TRBJ2-6,TRBV11-1,few,TGTGCCAGCAGCCTCAGGAGGGCGGCCGGGGCCAACGTCCTGACTTTC,CASSLRRAAGANVLTF
TRBD1,TRBJ2-5,TRBV4-1,few,TGCGCCAGCAGACCGGACAGGGAGGAATGGGAGACCCAGTACTTC,CASRPDREEWETQYF
.,TRBJ2-7,TRBV6-6,few,TGTGCCAGCGCTCAGGGAGAATACGAGCAGTACTTC,CASAQGEYEQYF
TRBD1,TRBJ2-4,TRBV10-3,many,TGTGCCATCAGTCCCTATGGGACAGACCTAGCCAAAAACATTCAGTACTTC,CAISPYGTDLAKNIQYF
.,TRBJ2-1,TRBV12-3/TRBV12-4,.,TGTGCCAGCAGTTTATTTCCAGGGATAAGGAATGAGCAGTTCTTC,CASSLFPGIRNEQFF
TRBD1,TRBJ2-4,TRBV2,few,TGTGCCAGCAGTAACGGCTACATGAGGACAGGGTCGCTAGCCAAAAACATTCAGTACTTC,CASSNGYMRTGSLAKNIQYF
TRBD2,TRBJ2-4,TRBV6-5,few,TGTGCCAGCAGTTACTCGGGACTAGCGGGAAGGGGGCATACCAAAAACATTCAGTACTTC,CASSYSGLAGRGHTKNIQYF
.,TRBJ2-7,TRBV20-1,.,TGCAGTGCTAGTGAAGGGATCAGCTCCTACGAGCAGTACTTC,CSASEGISSYEQYF
.,TRBJ2-1,TRBV24-1,.,TGTGCCACCAGTGATTTTATGAGAGAGACCCAGTTCTTC,CATSDFMRETQFF
.,TRBJ2-7,TRBV20-1,few,TGCAGTGCTAGAGATCAGGTGGCCGTCGACTACGAGCAGTACTTC,CSARDQVAVDYEQYF
TRBD2,TRBJ2-7,TRBV7-2,.,TGTGCCAGCAGCTTAGCCGCGGCGGGAGGGCCGGGCGAGCAGTACTTC,CASSLAAAGGPGEQYF
.,TRBJ2-3,TRBV6-5,few,TGTGCCAGCAGTTACGATGCAGATACGCAGTATTTT,CASSYDADTQYF
.,TRBJ2-1,TRBV7-2,many,TGTGCCAGCAGCTTAGGCCCTGAAAACAATGAGCAGTTCTTC,CASSLGPENNEQFF
TRBD1,TRBJ1-4,TRBV7-2,few,TGTGCCAGCAGCCCTCGACAGGGGACTAATGAAAAACTGTTTTTT,CASSPRQGTNEKLFF
TRBD1,TRBJ2-3,TRBV29-1,.,TGCGGCGTCGACAGGGTTGGTACGCAGTATTTT,CGVDRVGTQYF
.,TRBJ2-3,TRBV29-1,few,TGCAGCGTGGGGAGCGGCACAGATACGCAGTATTTT,CSVGSGTDTQYF
.,TRBJ1-2,TRBV5-1,.,TGCGCCAGCAGCTTGGACAGGGATCATGGCTACACCTTC,CASSLDRDHGYTF
TRBD2,TRBJ2-4,TRBV7-2,.,TGTGCCAGCAGCTTATCGGGGCGGGGGGAACGGCAAAACATTCAGTACTTC,CASSLSGRGERQNIQYF
.,TRBJ2-7,TRBV7-2,.,TGTGCCAGCAGCTTAGCGATAGCGAGCCCTTACGAGCAGTACTTC,CASSLAIASPYEQYF
TRBD1,TRBJ2-7,TRBV6-5,few,TGTGCCAGCAGTAGTGGGACAGCCGAGCAGTACTTC,CASSSGTAEQYF
.,TRBJ2-1,TRBV5-1,.,TGCGCCAGCAGCCTACGGGAGAGCCCGTTCTATGAGCAGTTCTTC,CASSLRESPFYEQFF
TRBD1,TRBJ2-3,TRBV10-3,.,TGTGCCATGAAAAGAGGACAGGGGGAAGATGCGCAGTATTTT,CAMKRGQGEDAQYF
.,TRBJ2-1,TRBV5-1,.,TGCGCCAGCAGCTTGGAAGGAGAGGGCGAGCAGTTCTTC,CASSLEGEGEQFF
.,TRBJ1-6,TRBV18,.,TGTGCCAGCTCACCAATGGGAGGGGGGGCCTTTATTGCACCCCTCCACTTT,CASSPMGGGAFIAPLHF
.,TRBJ1-1,TRBV14,.,TGTGCCAGCAGCCAAGGTCCCGTCGGATCGGGGAACACTGAAGCTTTCTTT,CASSQGPVGSGNTEAFF
.,TRBJ2-7,TRBV20-1,.,TGCAGTGCTAGAGAAAGACAGGAGATCTACGAGCAGTACTTC,CSARERQEIYEQYF
TRBD1,TRBJ1-2,TRBV29-1,.,TGCAGCGTTGAATATGCCGGGACAGGGGGCTATGGCTACACCTTC,CSVEYAGTGGYGYTF
TRBD1,TRBJ2-3,TRBV3-1,.,TGTGCCAGCAGCCAGATACAGGGGAAGGATACGCAGTATTTT,CASSQIQGKDTQYF
TRBD2,TRBJ2-3,TRBV20-1,.,TGCAGTGCTAGCTTAGCGGGGAGCACAGATACGCAGTATTTT,CSASLAGSTDTQYF
.,TRBJ2-3,TRBV7-3,few,TGTGCCAGCAGCTTAACCGCAGGGGCAGATACGCAGTATTTT,CASSLTAGADTQYF
TRBD2,TRBJ2-3,TRBV7-3,.,TGTGCCAGCAGCGAAAGCCGCGGGAGTTGGAGCACAGATACGCAGTATTTT,CASSESRGSWSTDTQYF
.,TRBJ1-2,TRBV4-3,.,TGCGCCAGCAGCCAAGTTAAGGAGTTATGGGGCTACACCTTC,CASSQVKELWGYTF
.,TRBJ1-5,TRBV29-1,.,TGCAGCGTTGGGGACCGTAGCGATCAGCCCCAGCATTTT,CSVGDRSDQPQHF
.,TRBJ1-1,TRBV20-1,.,TGCAGTGCTTCTATGGGACGGCCCATGAACACTGAAGCTTTCTTT,CSASMGRPMNTEAFF
TRBD1,TRBJ1-5,TRBV10-3,few,TGTGCCATCAGAGGACAGGGGGAGACGGATCAGCCCCAGCATTTT,CAIRGQGETDQPQHF
.,TRBJ2-2,TRBV11-3,.,TGTGCCAGCACCTTAGAGGCAGTGAACACCGGGGAGCTGTTTTTT,CASTLEAVNTGELFF
.,TRBJ2-1,TRBV6-2/TRBV6-3,few,TGTGCCAGCAGTAGACTCGTGGACGGCCTATCTTACTACAATGAGCAGTTCTTC,CASSRLVDGLSYYNEQFF
.,TRBJ2-7,TRBV20-1,few,TGCAGTGCTAGAGATCGGGCCCACGAGCAGTACTTC,CSARDRAHEQYF
.,TRBJ2-1,TRBV6-5,.,TGTGCCACTAAAGGGGGCGGGAGGAGCTCCTACAATGAGCAGTTCTTC,CATKGGGRSSYNEQFF